This TCR beta chain was profiled in a study of regulatory T cells in long-lasting Graves disease. Time point denoted: newly diagnosed GD, antithyroid drugs for less than 3 months. Scientists built the TCR library using RNA that was extracted from PBMCs. This clonotype was seen repeatedly, ten times or more. Its antigen is still unknown. General study results and limits: Persistent-disease Graves' patients showed less TCR diversity than new cases. Persistent disease favored TRBV28, TRBJ1-2 and TRBJ2-5. Authors noted too few samples as a limitation.

Building the TCR beta libraries relied on iRepertoire HTBI primers, and CDR3 regions underwent Arm-PCR. In TCRdb, the multiplex PCR reads were re-called with MiXCR into one record per CDR3 protein. The sample consists of about 620,000 distinct CDR3 sequences, less than 20% of them appearing once. With V trimmed by 5 bases and J by 0 bases, 8 bases remained unmatched. CDR3 size: 16 residues. Germline CDR1 MNHEY, CDR2 SMNVEV (reference sequence). This sample also belongs to another study, concerning T cells in Graves' hyperthyroidism and ophthalmopathy. That paper adds: The study defined stable Graves' hyperthyroidism as no ophthalmopathy progression within 18 months.

The source of this sequence is a woman in her twenties or thirties with Graves disease. Here the sequenced sample was peripheral blood mononuclear cells (PBMCs), taken at new diagnosis, from a patient treated with antithyroid drugs. The genes are TRBV27 and TRBJ2-3, with 7 bases aligning to TRBD1. CDR3 coding DNA: TGTGCCAGCAGTCCCGCCGACAGGGCCAGCACAGATACGCAGTATTTT. Translation gives CASSPADRASTDTQYF.